These 16 T cell receptor beta chains share one sample of origin, sequenced in a study of blood T cells in healthy people across ages. PCR was performed a second time for roughly 7 to 12 cycles using a sample-barcoded 5' primer and a J-beta primer mix. TCRdb processed the 5' RACE reads anew with MiXCR; each CDR3 protein has one entry. The data contain 750,000 to 950,000 distinct CDR3 sequences, 29% of them singletons. The same data also contributed to another study, on T cells of mothers and their children.

Sequenced material: blood. Every receptor here comes from a woman between 40 and 55 years old in good health.

The CDR3 bases are TGTGCCAGCAGCTTAGATGGAGGAACGGCGGATACGCAGTATTTT. Translation: CASSLDGGTADTQYF. The chain has TRBV11-3 and TRBJ2-3; possible D gene TRBD2, 5 bases. Trimming shortened V by 0 bases and J by 6 bases, and 13 bases separated the two germline ends. This CDR3 comprises 15 residues. The germline gives CDR1 SGHNT, CDR2 YENEEA. The variable domain in full, with the rest retrieved from reference TRBV11-3 and TRBJ2-3, is EAGVVQSPRYKIIEKKQPVAFWCNPISGHNTLYWYLQNLGQGPELLIRYENEEAVDDSQLPKDRFSAERLKGVDSTLKIQPAELGDSAVYLCASSLDGGTADTQYFGPGTRLTVL.

The table lists this clonotype with a few counts. A read error may produce the germline difference seen at one junction end. This chain connects TRBV7-6 to TRBJ1-3; perhaps TRBD1 as D (5 bases). The length of the CDR3 is 14 residues. Germline-derived CDR1 and CDR2 are SGHVS and FNYEAQ. CDR3 sequence reads: CASILAGERNTIYF. In DNA form, the CDR3 reads TGTGCCAGCATCTTAGCGGGGGAAAGAAACACCATATATTTT.

Comments on this clonotype: A read error may be the cause here, since a much bigger clone is one base away. The chain combines TRBV7-2 with TRBJ2-3, with 8 bases aligning to TRBD2. The CDR3 covers 15 residues. Germline assignment: CDR1 SGHTA and CDR2 FQGNSA. CDR3 region: CACSRGRLATDTQYF. The CDR3 region has the DNA TGTGCCTGCAGCCGCGGGAGGCTAGCAACAGATACGCAGTATTTT.

This clonotype was seen just once. The chain employs TRBV5-6 and TRBJ1-4; unclear D gene. Germline V gives CDR1 SGHDT, CDR2 YYEEEE. The CDR3 consists of 15 residues. With 1 base removed from V and 5 bases from J, the gap between germline ends came to 12 bases. The CDR3 region has the DNA TGTGCCAGCAGCTTGTTGCGGGTCGAAAATGAAAAACTGTTTTTT. Its protein product is CASSLLRVENEKLFF.

This clonotype has a handful of counts. The genes are TRBV4-1 and TRBJ2-7; 11 bases agree with TRBD1. Germline CDR1 reads MGHRA; CDR2 reads YSYEKL. The junction had 8 bases not matched to a gene; V was cut back by 3 bases and J by 4 bases. There are 16 residues in the CDR3. CDR3 DNA sequence: TGCGCCAGCAGCCAGCGGACAGGGGGCCGCCTATACGAGCAGTACTTC. Translated: CASSQRTGGRLYEQYF.

To note about this clonotype: Being one base from a much bigger clone, this may be a read error. The J gene is TRBJ2-1, the V gene TRBV12-3 or TRBV12-4; D perhaps matches TRBD2 (5 bases). The CDR3 is made up of 15 amino acids. V lost 8 bases and J 10 bases, leaving 24 bases between the germline ends. As DNA, the CDR3 is TGTGCCAGCGGATCCCCCCTCGGGGATCCCCAAGAGCAGTTCTTC. Translated, it gives CASGSPLGDPQEQFF.

The V and J genes are TRBV7-2 and TRBJ2-7, with TRBD1 matching 8 bases. The V gene end was trimmed by 6 bases and the J gene end by 3 bases; junction bases not matched to a gene: 10. CDR3 size: 15 residues. CDR1 and CDR2 from the germline V gene are SGHTA and FQGNSA. The DNA of the CDR3 is TGTGCCAGCAGTACCGACAGGGGTCGTTTCTACGAGCAGTACTTC. The encoded protein is CASSTDRGRFYEQYF.

This clonotype came up a few times. This chain links TRBV7-9 with TRBJ2-7; 7 nucleotides line up with TRBD2. CDR3 length equals 14 residues. V gave up 6 bases and J gave up 0 bases; unmatched junction bases: 5. CDR1 and CDR2 from the germline V gene are SEHNR and FQNEAQ (reference sequence). CDR3 region: CASRPGGSSYEQYF. The CDR3 bases are TGTGCCAGCAGGCCCGGCGGGAGCTCCTACGAGCAGTACTTC.

This clonotype was counted many times. The rearrangement joins TRBV29-1 to TRBJ2-7, with 7 bases identical to TRBD1. The junction had 13 bases not matched to a gene; V was cut back by 5 bases and J by 6 bases. The CDR3 is 14 amino acids. Germline CDR1 and CDR2: SQVTM and ANQGSEA. CDR3 amino acids: CSVSPAGGFREQYF. The CDR3 DNA is TGCAGCGTTTCACCCGCAGGGGGTTTCCGCGAGCAGTACTTC.

DNA for the CDR3: TGCAGTGCTTCTTGGACTAGCGGGTTATGCAAGGAGCAGTTCTTC. Translation gives CSASWTSGLCKEQFF. The chain recombines TRBV20-1 with TRBJ2-1; 11 bases are shared with TRBD2. This CDR3 spans 15 amino acids. From germline, CDR1 is DFQATT and CDR2 SNEGSKA (reference sequence). The V gene end was trimmed by 5 bases and the J gene end by 10 bases; junction bases not matched to a gene: 13.

A remark on this clonotype: Just one base apart from a much larger clone, this may be a read error. V gene TRBV9 combines with J gene TRBJ2-6; 9 nucleotides align to TRBD1. Germline values: CDR1 SGDLS, CDR2 YYNGEE. This CDR3 region has 18 residues. The CDR3, as DNA: TGTGCCAGCAGCCCCCGGGACAGGGTGCGATCTGGGGCCAACGTCCGGACTTTC. It encodes CASSPRDRVRSGANVRTF.

With regard to this clonotype: One end of the junction varies from germline; a read error may be responsible. The J gene is TRBJ2-7, the V gene TRBV7-2; TRBD1 matches at 7 bases. Germline V lookup: CDR1 SGHTA, CDR2 FQGNSA. The CDR3 consists of 13 residues. Written as DNA, the CDR3 is TGTGCCGGCAGCGACCGACAGGGCTACGAGCAGTACTTC. Residues: CAGSDRQGYEQYF.

This sequence joins TRBV3-1 and TRBJ1-2; D unclear. The CDR3 runs 12 residues. Germline assignment: CDR1 LGHDT and CDR2 YNNKEL (reference sequence). The ends were cut back, 4 bases at V and 6 bases at J, with 9 bases in the middle. The CDR3 loop is CASSPSPDGYTF. The CDR3 DNA sequence: TGTGCCAGCAGCCCCTCACCGGATGGCTACACCTTC.

This clonotype has a handful of counts. The chain links TRBV20-1 to TRBJ1-1; 7 bases match TRBD1. The V gene end was trimmed by 7 bases and the J gene end by 2 bases; junction bases not matched to a gene: 13. In germline, CDR1 is DFQATT, CDR2 SNEGSKA (reference sequence). This CDR3 contains 15 residues. The CDR3 loop is CSVMDRPYGNTEAFF. The CDR3 DNA follows: TGCAGTGTTATGGACAGGCCCTATGGAAACACTGAAGCTTTCTTT.

The J gene is TRBJ1-2, the V gene TRBV4-1; 7 bases are shared with TRBD1. This CDR3 region has 18 residues. Germline V gives CDR1 MGHRA, CDR2 YSYEKL. V trimming: 0 bases; J trimming: 4 bases; junction bases outside the gene matches: 14. The CDR3 sequence is CASSQDGWPGGTSYGYTF. CDR3 nucleotide sequence: TGCGCCAGCAGCCAAGATGGGTGGCCAGGGGGAACGAGCTATGGCTACACCTTC.

V and J are TRBV28 and TRBJ1-2, with D tentatively TRBD1 (5 bases). CDR3 size: 15 residues. Trimming took off 2 bases at V and 8 bases at J, with 18 bases between the two ends. Germline CDR1 is MDHEN and CDR2 is SYDVKM. The CDR3 is CASSLVRDGSLGYTF. The DNA of the CDR3 is TGTGCCAGCAGTTTAGTCCGGGACGGGTCGCTGGGCTACACCTTC.